Below are 21 T cell receptor beta chains sequenced from a single sample in a study of cytomegalovirus exposure and HLA in healthy donors. PCR primers comprised 60 Vbeta and 13 Jbeta primers. Libraries were prepared by immunoSEQ multiplex PCR; TCRdb keeps only in-frame clonotypes and omits some of them. This sample has around 150,000 clones, with approximately 90% found just once. The material sequenced was PBMCs. These TCRs come from a woman aged 25 to 39 in good health and CMV-seronegative.

This chain joins TRBV27 and TRBJ2-7; TRBD2 aligns across 8 bases. The CDR3 is made up of 14 amino acids. Germline V gene sequence: CDR1 MNHEY, CDR2 SMNVEV (reference sequence). V trimming: 2 bases; J trimming: 6 bases; junction bases outside the gene matches: 6. The CDR3 loop is CASSLRGLALEQYF. CDR3 sequence (DNA): TGTGCCAGCAGTTTAAGAGGACTAGCTCTCGAGCAGTACTTC.

The chain combines TRBV30 with TRBJ1-4; D possibly corresponds to TRBD1 (5 bases). The length of the CDR3 is 17 residues. Per the germline V gene, CDR1 is GTSNPN and CDR2 is SVGIG (reference sequence). Trimming removed 2 bases at V and 0 bases at J, with 16 bases between. CDR3: CAWSLWDLTATNEKLFF. Here the CDR3 DNA reads TGTGCCTGGAGTCTGTGGGATTTGACAGCAACTAATGAAAAACTGTTTTTT.

The chain links TRBV10-3 to TRBJ2-7; 7 nucleotides agree with TRBD1. With 9 bases clipped from V and 6 bases from J, the junction kept 11 bases outside the gene matches. CDR1 ENHRY and CDR2 SYGVKD come from the germline V gene. CDR3 length: 13 residues. The CDR3 here is CAIRGPLSGEQYF. The CDR3 DNA sequence: TGTGCCATTAGGGGGCCACTGTCTGGCGAGCAGTACTTC.

A single count supports this clone. The rearrangement joins TRBV28 to TRBJ2-2; D gene uncertain. The V gene lost 4 bases and the J gene lost 6 bases, with 6 bases spanning the gap. Looked up from germline, CDR1 is MDHEN and CDR2 is SYDVKM. There are 12 residues in the CDR3. CDR3 DNA sequence: TGTGCCAGCAGTTCCGAGCCCGGGGAGCTGTTTTTT. As protein: CASSSEPGELFF.

V is TRBV6-1 and J is TRBJ2-7, with TRBD1 identical over 9 bases. Trimming took 4 bases from V and 7 from J; bases not matched to a gene: 8. Germline lookup yields CDR1 MNHNS and CDR2 SASEGT. The CDR3 totals 14 residues. The CDR3 reads CASSGTGTGYEQYF. The CDR3 nucleotides read TGTGCCAGCAGTGGAACTGGGACAGGGTATGAGCAGTACTTC.

CDR3 in amino acids: CASSLYSPSRTDTQYF. Written as DNA, the CDR3 is TGTGCCAGCAGTTTATATAGTCCTTCTCGCACAGATACGCAGTATTTT. The V call is TRBV27, the J call TRBJ2-3, with no clear D. The germline CDR1 and CDR2 sequences are MNHEY and SMNVEV (reference sequence). The CDR3 length is 16 residues. Trimming cost V 1 base and J 1 base, with 12 bases left between them.

This rearrangement joins TRBV28 to TRBJ2-5; 7 bases are shared with TRBD2. Per germline, CDR1 MDHEN and CDR2 SYDVKM. CDR3 length: 16 amino acids. Losses at the gene ends were 8 bases for V and 5 bases for J; bases not matched to a gene: 17. Here the CDR3 reads CASDGRGGDYRETQYF. The CDR3 coding sequence is TGTGCCAGCGACGGGCGGGGCGGGGACTACCGGGAGACCCAGTACTTC.

The rearrangement joins TRBV6-5 to TRBJ2-3; TRBD2 aligns across 7 bases. V shed 6 bases and J 0 bases; nucleotides not matched to a gene: 6. Germline assignment: CDR1 MNHEY and CDR2 SVGAGI. This CDR3 spans 15 amino acids. The CDR3 spells CASSINSGSTDTQYF. Here the CDR3 DNA reads TGTGCCAGCAGCATAAATAGCGGGAGCACAGATACGCAGTATTTT.

V is TRBV27 and J is TRBJ1-5, with TRBD1 as a possible D gene (6 bases). Germline assignment: CDR1 MNHEY and CDR2 SMNVEV (reference sequence). V dropped 5 bases and J dropped 6 bases, with 20 bases sitting between them. The CDR3 length is 16 residues. The CDR3 region is CASSRQQGGVIQPQHF. CDR3 DNA: TGTGCCAGCAGTCGTCAACAGGGAGGGGTTATTCAGCCCCAGCATTTT.

This chain links TRBV10-3 with TRBJ1-2, with 9 bases matching TRBD1. The CDR3 loop spans 18 amino acids. Unmatched junction bases numbered 15, after V lost 6 bases and J lost 1 base. The V gene's germline CDR1 is ENHRY and CDR2 SYGVKD. The CDR3 nucleotides are TGTGCCATCAGCCTTCACGCAGGACAGGGGACAATTAACTATGGCTACACCTTC. Its translation: CAISLHAGQGTINYGYTF.

The chain has TRBV5-5 and TRBJ1-6; D perhaps matches TRBD1 (5 bases). The germline gives CDR1 SGHKS, CDR2 YYEKEE (reference sequence). This CDR3 comprises 14 residues. Trimming took 3 bases from V and 5 from J, leaving 9 bases between them. CDR3 protein: CASSYGGNNSPLHF. The DNA of the CDR3 is TGTGCCAGCAGCTACGGGGGGAATAATTCACCCCTCCACTTT.

This clone appeared once. The chain recombines TRBV27 with TRBJ2-7; D remains unclear. The CDR3 is 10 amino acids. Germline CDR1 is MNHEY and CDR2 is SMNVEV (reference sequence). The ends were cut back, 8 bases at V and 6 bases at J, with 8 bases in the middle. CDR3 DNA sequence: TGTGCCAGCGGGCACGCCGAGCAGTACTTC. Its protein is CASGHAEQYF.

The chain links TRBV29-1 to TRBJ1-4; D not resolved. Per germline, CDR1 SQVTM and CDR2 ANQGSEA. The CDR3 extends over 10 amino acids. Trimming shortened V by 5 bases and J by 7 bases, and 5 bases separated the two germline ends. The CDR3 nucleotides are TGCAGCGTTCTTCGTGAAAAACTGTTTTTT. Amino acids: CSVLREKLFF.

V gene TRBV29-1 combines with J gene TRBJ2-1; 12 bases map to TRBD2. Germline V gives CDR1 SQVTM, CDR2 ANQGSEA. V was clipped by 5 bases and J by 3 bases; unmatched bases: 8. The CDR3 is 16 amino acids. The CDR3 sequence is CSVRTSGRSHYNEQFF. CDR3 DNA: TGCAGCGTTAGAACTAGCGGGAGGAGTCACTACAATGAGCAGTTCTTC.

The chain joins TRBV7-6 to TRBJ2-1; TRBD2 aligns across 7 bases. The germline CDR1 and CDR2 sequences are SGHVS and FNYEAQ. J gave up 3 bases and V 5 bases, and 7 bases lay outside the gene matches. The CDR3 spans 15 residues. This CDR3 reads CASSVIAGLYNEQFF. CDR3 bases: TGTGCCAGCAGCGTAATAGCGGGCCTCTACAATGAGCAGTTCTTC.

The chain carries TRBV19 and TRBJ2-1, with a possible D match to TRBD2 (6 bases). This CDR3 is 12 amino acids long. CDR1 and CDR2 (germline): LNHDA, SQIVND (reference sequence). Trimming left V 3 bases short and J 9 bases short, with 9 bases between. The CDR3 spells CASSIGGTEQFF. In DNA form, the CDR3 reads TGTGCCAGTAGTATTGGCGGGACTGAGCAGTTCTTC.

CDR3 nucleotides: TGTGCCAGCAGCTTGAGGACAGGGAATGGCTACACCTTC. It encodes CASSLRTGNGYTF. This rearrangement joins TRBV7-9 to TRBJ1-2, with 8 bases aligning to TRBD1. V lost 3 bases and J lost 6; bases outside the gene matches: 3. Per germline, CDR1 SEHNR and CDR2 FQNEAQ (reference sequence). CDR3 length equals 13 residues.

V and J are TRBV7-9 and TRBJ2-3; no definite D call. CDR3 length: 17 amino acids. Trimming pared 3 bases from V and 2 bases from J, leaving 18 bases between. Germline CDR1 is SEHNR and CDR2 is FQNEAQ (reference sequence). CDR3 protein: CASSFHALGGYTDTQYF. In nucleotides, the CDR3 is TGTGCCAGCAGCTTCCACGCCCTCGGCGGTTACACAGATACGCAGTATTTT.

The CDR3 bases are TGTGCCAGCAGCTGGATAGAAGGGACAGGGAACACTGAAGCTTTCTTT. This codes for CASSWIEGTGNTEAFF. The chain employs TRBV7-9 and TRBJ1-1; TRBD1 agrees at 8 bases. Germline CDR1 reads SEHNR; CDR2 reads FQNEAQ (reference sequence). Unmatched junction bases numbered 8, after V lost 4 bases and J lost 1 base. This CDR3 has 16 residues.

This chain joins TRBV2 and TRBJ1-1; D remains unclear. Germline CDR1 is SNHLY and CDR2 is FYNNEI. This CDR3 is 13 amino acids long. Trimming took off 4 bases at V and 6 bases at J, with 12 bases between the two ends. In DNA form, the CDR3 reads TGTGCCAGCAGTGCCGGGAGGCTCCCTGAAGCTTTCTTT. It specifies CASSAGRLPEAFF.

The CDR3 spells CASRRLDLPYNEQFF. In DNA, the CDR3 is TGTGCCAGTAGGCGTCTAGATCTCCCCTACAATGAGCAGTTCTTC. V usage is TRBV19 and J usage is TRBJ2-1; D uncertain. Germline V gene sequence: CDR1 LNHDA, CDR2 SQIVND (reference sequence). CDR3 length equals 15 residues. V lost 6 bases and J 2 bases, leaving 14 bases between the germline ends.